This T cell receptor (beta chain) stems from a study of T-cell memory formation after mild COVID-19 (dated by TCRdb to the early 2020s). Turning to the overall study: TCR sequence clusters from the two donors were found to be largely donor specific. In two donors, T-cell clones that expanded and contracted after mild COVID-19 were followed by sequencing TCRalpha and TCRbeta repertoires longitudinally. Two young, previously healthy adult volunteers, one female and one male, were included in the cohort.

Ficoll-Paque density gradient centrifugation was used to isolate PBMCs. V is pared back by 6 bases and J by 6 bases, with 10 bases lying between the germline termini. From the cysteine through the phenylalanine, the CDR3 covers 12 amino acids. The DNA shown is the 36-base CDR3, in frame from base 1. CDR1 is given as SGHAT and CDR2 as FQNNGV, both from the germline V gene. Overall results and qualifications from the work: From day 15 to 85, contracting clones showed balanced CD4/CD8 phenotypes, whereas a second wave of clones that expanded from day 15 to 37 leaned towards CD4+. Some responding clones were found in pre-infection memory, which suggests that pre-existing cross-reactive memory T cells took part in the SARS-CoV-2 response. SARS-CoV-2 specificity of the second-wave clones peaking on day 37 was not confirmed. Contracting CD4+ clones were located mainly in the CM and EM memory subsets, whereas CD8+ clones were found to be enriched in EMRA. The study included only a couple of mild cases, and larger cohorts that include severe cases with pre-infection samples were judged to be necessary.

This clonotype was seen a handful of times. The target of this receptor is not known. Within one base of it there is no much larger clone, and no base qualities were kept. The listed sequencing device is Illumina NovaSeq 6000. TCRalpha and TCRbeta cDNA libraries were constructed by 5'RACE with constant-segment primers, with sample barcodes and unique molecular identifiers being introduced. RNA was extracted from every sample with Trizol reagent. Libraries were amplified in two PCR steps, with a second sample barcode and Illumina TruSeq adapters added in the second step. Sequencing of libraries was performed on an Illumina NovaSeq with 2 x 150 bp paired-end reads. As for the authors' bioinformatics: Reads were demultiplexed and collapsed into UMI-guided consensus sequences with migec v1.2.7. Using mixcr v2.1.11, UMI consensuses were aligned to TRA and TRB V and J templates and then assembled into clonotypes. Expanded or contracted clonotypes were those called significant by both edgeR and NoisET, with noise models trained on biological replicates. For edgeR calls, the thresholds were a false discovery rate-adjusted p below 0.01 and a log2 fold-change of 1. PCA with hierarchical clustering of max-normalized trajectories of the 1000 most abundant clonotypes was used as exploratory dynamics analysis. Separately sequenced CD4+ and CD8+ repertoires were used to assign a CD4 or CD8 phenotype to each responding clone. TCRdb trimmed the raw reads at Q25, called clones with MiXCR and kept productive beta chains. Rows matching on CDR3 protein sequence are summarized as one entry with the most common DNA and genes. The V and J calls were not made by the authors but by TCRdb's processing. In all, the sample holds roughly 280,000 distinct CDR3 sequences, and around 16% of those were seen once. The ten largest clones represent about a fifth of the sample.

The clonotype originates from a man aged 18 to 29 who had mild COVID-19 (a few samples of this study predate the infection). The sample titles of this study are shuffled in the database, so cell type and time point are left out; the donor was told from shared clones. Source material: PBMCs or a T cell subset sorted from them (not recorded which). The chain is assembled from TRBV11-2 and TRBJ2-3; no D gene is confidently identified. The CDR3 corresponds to CASSTSVDTQYF. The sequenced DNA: TGTGCCAGCAGTACGAGCGTCGATACGCAGTATTTT.